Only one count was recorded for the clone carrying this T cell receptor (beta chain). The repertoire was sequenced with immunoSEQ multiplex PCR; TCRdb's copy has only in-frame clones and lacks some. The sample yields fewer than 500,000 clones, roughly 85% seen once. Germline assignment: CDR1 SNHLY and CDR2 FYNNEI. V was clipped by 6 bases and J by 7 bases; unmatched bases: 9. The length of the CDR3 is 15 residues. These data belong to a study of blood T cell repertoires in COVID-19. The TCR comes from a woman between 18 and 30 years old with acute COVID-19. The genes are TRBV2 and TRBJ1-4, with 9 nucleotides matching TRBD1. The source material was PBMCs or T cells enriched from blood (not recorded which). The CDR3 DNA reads TGTGCCAGCAGCGCTTGGACAGGGGTGCCTGAAAAACTGTTTTTT. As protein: CASSAWTGVPEKLFF.